Below are 13 T cell receptor beta chains sequenced from a single sample in a study of blood T cell repertoires in COVID-19. Data came from immunoSEQ multiplex PCR; TCRdb stores just in-frame clones and leaves some out. The repertoire has under 250,000 clones, 65% to 85% of them found once; the top ten carry over 10%. Sequencing used peripheral blood. The receptor source for this set is a human donor in a cohort sampled during active COVID-19.

Points on this clone: This same CDR3 is encoded by further DNA sequences in the sample. The chain has TRBV5-1 and TRBJ2-1; 8 bases fit TRBD2. V lost 3 bases to trimming and J lost 3 bases; unmatched junction nucleotides: 5. The CDR3 extends over 15 amino acids. Germline V gene sequence: CDR1 SGHRS, CDR2 YFSETQ. The DNA for the CDR3 is TGCGCCAGCAGCTCGAGCGGGGGAAGCTACAATGAGCAGTTCTTC. Translated, it gives CASSSSGGSYNEQFF.

This clone has only a few counts. The V gene is TRBV6-2 or TRBV6-3, the J gene TRBJ1-2; D not certain. Deletions cut 5 bases from V and 5 bases from J, with 15 bases between. This CDR3 is built from 14 residues. The V gene's germline CDR1 is MNHEY and CDR2 SVGEGT. CDR3 sequence (DNA): TGTGCCAGCAGTCTCACCCCGGGAGGGTATGGCTACACCTTC. Encoded protein: CASSLTPGGYGYTF.

This clone was detected a few times. The V call is TRBV29-1, the J call TRBJ2-1; possibly TRBD1 or TRBD2 for D (9 bases each). This CDR3 spans 18 amino acids. V shed 3 bases and J shed 6 bases, with 27 bases lying between them. From germline, CDR1 is SQVTM and CDR2 ANQGSEA. DNA for the CDR3: TGCAGCGTTGACCGGGACAGGGTTTATAGCGGGAGCGGCAATGAGCAGTTCTTC. It translates to CSVDRDRVYSGSGNEQFF.

This CDR3 is CASSIERWYEQYF. The CDR3 DNA reads as TGTGCCAGTAGTATAGAACGGTGGTACGAGCAGTACTTC. The chain combines TRBV19 with TRBJ2-7; D remains ambiguous. In germline, CDR1 is LNHDA, CDR2 SQIVND (reference sequence). The CDR3 length is 13 residues. With 0 bases removed from V and 4 bases from J, the gap between germline ends came to 7 bases.

The V call is TRBV24-1, the J call TRBJ2-3; TRBD1 is a possible D gene (6 bases). From germline, CDR1 is KGHDR and CDR2 SFDVKD. This CDR3 is built from 13 residues. V was trimmed by 7 bases and J by 4 bases, leaving 11 bases between them. The CDR3 protein is CATRDRSADTQYF. As DNA, the CDR3 is TGTGCCACCAGAGACAGGTCCGCAGATACGCAGTATTTT.

The chain joins TRBV28 to TRBJ2-7, with TRBD1 matching over 7 bases. Germline-derived CDR1 and CDR2 are MDHEN and SYDVKM. This CDR3 has 12 amino acids. J was trimmed by 4 bases and V by 5 bases; bases with no gene match: 2. This CDR3 is CASSDREYEQYF. The CDR3 DNA reads TGTGCCAGCAGTGACAGGGAATACGAGCAGTACTTC.

V usage is TRBV28 and J usage is TRBJ1-1, with TRBD1 as a possible D gene (5 bases). The CDR3 is made up of 13 amino acids. Germline V gene lookup returns CDR1 MDHEN and CDR2 SYDVKM. Trimming took 5 bases from V and 0 from J, leaving 7 bases between them. DNA of the CDR3: TGTGCCAGCAGTGGACATCTGAACACTGAAGCTTTCTTT. This translates into CASSGHLNTEAFF.

This chain connects TRBV9 to TRBJ1-5; unclear D gene. V lost 5 bases to trimming and J lost 0 bases, with 9 bases between them. The CDR3 is 14 amino acids. In germline, CDR1 is SGDLS, CDR2 YYNGEE. CDR3 in amino acids: CASSPTYSNQPQHF. The CDR3 coding sequence is TGTGCCAGCAGTCCTACTTATAGCAATCAGCCCCAGCATTTT.

The chain combines TRBV5-4 with TRBJ2-4; 12 positions agree with TRBD1. The ends lost 4 bases at V and 10 bases at J; junction bases unmatched: 12. The CDR3 sequence is 16 residues long. CDR1 SGHNT and CDR2 YYREEE come from the germline V gene (reference sequence). In nucleotides, the CDR3 is TGTGCCAGCAGCGGCGGGACAGGGGGCTTAAGTGGTATTCAGTACTTC. It specifies CASSGGTGGLSGIQYF.

This chain uses TRBV6-5 with TRBJ2-6, with a weak D call TRBD2 (5 bases). The CDR3 covers 13 residues. Trimming shortened V by 6 bases and J by 6 bases, and 9 bases separated the two germline ends. Germline V CDR1 and CDR2: MNHEY, SVGAGI. CDR3 nucleotide sequence: TGTGCCAGCAGCCCGGGAACGGCCAACGTCCTGACTTTC. Translation gives CASSPGTANVLTF.

V and J are TRBV11-3 and TRBJ2-2; TRBD2 is a possible D gene (5 bases). The CDR3 length is 15 residues. The V gene lost 5 bases and the J gene lost 5 bases, with 15 bases spanning the gap. Per germline, CDR1 SGHNT and CDR2 YENEEA. CDR3 amino acids: CASSLGSGWTGELFF. The CDR3 nucleotides read TGTGCCAGCAGCCTGGGGTCGGGGTGGACCGGGGAGCTGTTTTTT.

In regard to this clone: At one end, the junction sequence differs from germline, possibly due to a read error. The chain is built from TRBV7-7 and TRBJ2-2, with D possibly being TRBD1 (6 bases). The CDR3 covers 14 residues. Germline loops: CDR1 SSHAT, CDR2 FNYEAQ (reference sequence). CDR3 protein: CASNRDLNTGELFF. For the CDR3, the DNA is TGTGCTAGCAACAGGGACCTGAACACCGGGGAGCTGTTTTTT.

A few counts support this clone. The rearrangement links TRBV7-8 to TRBJ1-6; 7 bases line up with TRBD1. The CDR3 extends over 17 amino acids. CDR1 and CDR2 from the germline V gene are SGHVS and FQNEAQ. J lost 8 bases, V lost 5 bases, and 15 bases had no gene match. In nucleotides, the CDR3 is TGTGCCAGCAGCACCCGGGACAGCCCCGTTAATGATTCACCCCTCCACTTT. Residues: CASSTRDSPVNDSPLHF.